This T cell receptor (beta chain) was documented in a study of blood T cell repertoires in COVID-19. Study-wide background: T cells, B-cell-depleted T cells, or PBMCs supplied cDNA or gDNA.

Only in-frame clones appear in the TCRdb table, and some are missing; sequencing was by immunoSEQ multiplex PCR. This sample yields a few hundred thousand clones, of which about 90% are seen a single time; approximately 0.55% belongs to the top ten. Individuals aged about 18 to 89 years were recruited from approximately 24 US areas. Categorization into cohorts depended on clinical history that participants reported. Two negative PCRs, clearance, or symptom resolution characterized the recovered Cohort 3 donors. Germline values: CDR1 MGHRA, CDR2 YSYEKL. CDR3 length equals 13 residues. The V gene is TRBV4-1, the J gene TRBJ2-7; the D gene could be TRBD1 or TRBD2 (5 bases each). Sequenced sample: PBMCs or T cells enriched from blood (not recorded which). This clonotype was obtained from a man between 18 and 29 years old who had recovered from COVID-19. In nucleotides, the CDR3 is TGCGCGAGCGGTAGGCAGGGAAAAAACGAGCAGTACTTC. Encoded protein: CASGRQGKNEQYF.